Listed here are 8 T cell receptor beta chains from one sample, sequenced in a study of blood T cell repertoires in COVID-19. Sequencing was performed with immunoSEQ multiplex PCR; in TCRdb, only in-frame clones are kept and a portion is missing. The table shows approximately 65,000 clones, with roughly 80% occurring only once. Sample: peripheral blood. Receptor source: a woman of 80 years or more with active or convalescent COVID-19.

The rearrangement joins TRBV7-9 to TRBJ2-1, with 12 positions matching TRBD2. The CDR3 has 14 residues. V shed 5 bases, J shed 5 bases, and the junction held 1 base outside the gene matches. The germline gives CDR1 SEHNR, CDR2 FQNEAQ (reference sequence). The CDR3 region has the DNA TGTGCCAGCAGCCGGACTAGCGGGGACAATGAGCAGTTCTTC. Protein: CASSRTSGDNEQFF.

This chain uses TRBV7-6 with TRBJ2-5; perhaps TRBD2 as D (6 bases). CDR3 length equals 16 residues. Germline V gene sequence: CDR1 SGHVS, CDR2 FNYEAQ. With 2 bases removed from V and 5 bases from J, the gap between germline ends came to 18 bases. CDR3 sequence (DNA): TGTGCCAGCAGCTTAAGGGGCCTAGCGTGGGGGGAGACCCAGTACTTC. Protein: CASSLRGLAWGETQYF.

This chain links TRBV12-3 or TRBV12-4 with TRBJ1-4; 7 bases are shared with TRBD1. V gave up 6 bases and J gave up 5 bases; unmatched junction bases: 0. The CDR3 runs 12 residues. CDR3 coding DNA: TGTGCCAGCAGGACAGGGAATGAAAAACTGTTTTTT. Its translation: CASRTGNEKLFF.

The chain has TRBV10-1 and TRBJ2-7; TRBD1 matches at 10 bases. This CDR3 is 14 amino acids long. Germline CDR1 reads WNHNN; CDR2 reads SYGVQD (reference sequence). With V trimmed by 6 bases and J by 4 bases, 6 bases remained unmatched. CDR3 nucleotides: TGCGCCAGCAGCCGGGGACAGGGGATATACGAGCAGTACTTC. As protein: CASSRGQGIYEQYF.

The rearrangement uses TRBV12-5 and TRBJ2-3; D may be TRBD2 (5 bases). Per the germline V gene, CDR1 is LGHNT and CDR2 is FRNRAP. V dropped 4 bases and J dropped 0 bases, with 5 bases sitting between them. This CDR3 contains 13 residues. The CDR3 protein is CASGSGSTDTQYF. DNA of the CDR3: TGTGCTAGTGGTTCGGGAAGCACAGATACGCAGTATTTT.

Here the CDR3 reads CAWSVLPRGKEKLFF. The CDR3 DNA is TGTGCCTGGAGTGTACTCCCGCGGGGGAAAGAAAAACTGTTTTTT. The chain combines TRBV30 with TRBJ1-4, with TRBD1 as a possible D gene (5 bases). The CDR3 runs to 15 residues. The germline gives CDR1 GTSNPN, CDR2 SVGIG (reference sequence). V lost 0 bases, J lost 8 bases, and 16 bases lay in between.

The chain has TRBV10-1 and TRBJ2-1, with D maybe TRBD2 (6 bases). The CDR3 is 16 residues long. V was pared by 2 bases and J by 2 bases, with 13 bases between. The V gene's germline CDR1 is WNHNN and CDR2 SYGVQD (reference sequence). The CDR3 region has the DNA TGCGCCAGCAGTGAGACGGAGGTAGCGGCCTACAATGAGCAGTTCTTC. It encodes CASSETEVAAYNEQFF.

CDR3 residues: CASSEAGDHSPLHF. CDR3 DNA: TGTGCCAGCAGTGAGGCGGGGGATCATTCACCCCTCCACTTT. The chain has TRBV25-1 and TRBJ1-6; D possibly corresponds to TRBD1 (5 bases). The length of the CDR3 is 14 residues. V lost 3 bases to trimming and J lost 8 bases, with 11 bases between them. CDR1 is MGHDK and CDR2 is SYGVNS in the germline V gene.